Described below is a single T cell receptor beta chain sequence and its context. Its target is not known. Between the trimmed V and J ends, which lost 2 bases and 3 bases, there was a span of 7 bases. CDR3 length equals 13 residues. Germline lookup yields CDR1 SEHNR and CDR2 FQNEAQ (reference sequence). From blood, about 250-500 ng of genomic DNA served as TRB template. This specimen comes from a study of T and B cells in COVID-19 patients. Findings and limits, study-wide: CD4+, regulatory T cell, CD8+ and sorted SARS-CoV-2-responsive or tetramer+ T cells were not yet sequenced.

BIOMED2 TRB-A/B primer pools were used in multiplex TRB PCR. TCRdb re-called the multiplex PCR reads with MiXCR, one entry per CDR3 protein. The profile shows fewer than 15,000 distinct CDR3 sequences, about 25% of them singletons. Sequencing was performed on blood. The chain employs TRBV7-9 and TRBJ1-1; the D gene is possibly TRBD1 (5 bases). This TCR was sampled from a human donor who had recovered from COVID-19. The CDR3 DNA sequence: TGTGCCAGCAGCTTAAGCAGGGACACTGAAGCTTTCTTT. Its translation: CASSLSRDTEAFF.